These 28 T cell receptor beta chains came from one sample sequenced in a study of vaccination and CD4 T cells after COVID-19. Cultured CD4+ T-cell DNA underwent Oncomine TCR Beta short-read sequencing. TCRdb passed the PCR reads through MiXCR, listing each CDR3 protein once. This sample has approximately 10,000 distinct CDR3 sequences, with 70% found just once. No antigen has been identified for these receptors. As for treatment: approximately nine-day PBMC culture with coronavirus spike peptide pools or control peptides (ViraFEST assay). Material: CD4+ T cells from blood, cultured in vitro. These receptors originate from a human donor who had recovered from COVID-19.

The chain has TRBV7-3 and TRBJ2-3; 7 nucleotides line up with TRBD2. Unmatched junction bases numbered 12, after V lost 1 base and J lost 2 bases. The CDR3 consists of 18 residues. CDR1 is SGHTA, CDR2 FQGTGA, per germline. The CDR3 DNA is TGTGCCAGCAGCTTAAGCCCAACACTAGCGTCAGTCACAGATACGCAGTATTTT. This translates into CASSLSPTLASVTDTQYF.

CDR3 residues: CASSLAQAYSYEQYF. CDR3 nucleotides: TGCGCCAGCAGCTTGGCCCAGGCCTACTCCTACGAGCAGTACTTC. The genes are TRBV5-1 and TRBJ2-7; D is uncertain. Germline V CDR1 and CDR2: SGHRS, YFSETQ. The ends were cut back, 0 bases at V and 0 bases at J, with 10 bases in the middle. The CDR3 length is 15 residues.

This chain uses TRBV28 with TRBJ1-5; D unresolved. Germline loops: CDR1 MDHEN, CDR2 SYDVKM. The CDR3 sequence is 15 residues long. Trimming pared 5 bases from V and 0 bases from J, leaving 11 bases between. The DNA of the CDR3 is TGTGCCAGCAGTCCCCGGGTCCTTAGCAATCAGCCCCAGCATTTT. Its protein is CASSPRVLSNQPQHF.

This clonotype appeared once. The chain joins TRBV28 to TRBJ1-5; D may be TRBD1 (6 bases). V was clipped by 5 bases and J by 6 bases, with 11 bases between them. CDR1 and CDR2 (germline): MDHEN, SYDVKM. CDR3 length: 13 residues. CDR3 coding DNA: TGTGCCAGCAGTCCCCAGGGGTTTCAGCCCCAGCATTTT. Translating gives CASSPQGFQPQHF.

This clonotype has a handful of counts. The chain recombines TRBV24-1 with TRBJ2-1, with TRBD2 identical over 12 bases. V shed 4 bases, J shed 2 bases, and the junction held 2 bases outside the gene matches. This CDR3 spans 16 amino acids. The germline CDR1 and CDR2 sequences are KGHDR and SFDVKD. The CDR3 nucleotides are TGTGCCACCAGTGACGGACTAGCGGGAACCTACAATGAGCAGTTCTTC. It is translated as CATSDGLAGTYNEQFF.

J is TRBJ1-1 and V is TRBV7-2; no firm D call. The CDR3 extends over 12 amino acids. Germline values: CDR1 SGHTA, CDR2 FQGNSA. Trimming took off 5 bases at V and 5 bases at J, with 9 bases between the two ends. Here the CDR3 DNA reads TGTGCCAGCAGCCCCCAGGTGACTGAAGCTTTCTTT. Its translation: CASSPQVTEAFF.

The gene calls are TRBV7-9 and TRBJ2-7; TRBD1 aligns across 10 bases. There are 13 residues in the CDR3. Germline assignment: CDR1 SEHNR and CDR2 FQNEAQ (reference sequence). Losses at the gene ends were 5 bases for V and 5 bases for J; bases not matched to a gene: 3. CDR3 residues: CASSRGTGDEQYF. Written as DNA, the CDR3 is TGTGCCAGCAGCCGGGGGACAGGGGACGAGCAGTACTTC.

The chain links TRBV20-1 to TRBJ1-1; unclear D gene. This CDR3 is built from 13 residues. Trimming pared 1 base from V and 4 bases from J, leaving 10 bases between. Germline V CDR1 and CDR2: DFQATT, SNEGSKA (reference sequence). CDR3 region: CSARVGRGTEAFF. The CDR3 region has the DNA TGCAGTGCTAGAGTCGGACGAGGCACTGAAGCTTTCTTT.

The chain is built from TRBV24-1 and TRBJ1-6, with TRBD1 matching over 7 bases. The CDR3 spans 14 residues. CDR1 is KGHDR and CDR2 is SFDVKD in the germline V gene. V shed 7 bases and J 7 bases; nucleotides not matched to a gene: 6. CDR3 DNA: TGTGCCACCAGGGGGACAGATCCCAATTCACCCCTCCACTTT. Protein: CATRGTDPNSPLHF.

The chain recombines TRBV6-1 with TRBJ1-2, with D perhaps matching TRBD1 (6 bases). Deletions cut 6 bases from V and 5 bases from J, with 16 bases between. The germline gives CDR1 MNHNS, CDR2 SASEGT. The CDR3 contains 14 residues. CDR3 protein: CASRRTGTSYGYTF. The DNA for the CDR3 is TGTGCCAGCAGGCGTACCGGGACAAGTTATGGCTACACCTTC.

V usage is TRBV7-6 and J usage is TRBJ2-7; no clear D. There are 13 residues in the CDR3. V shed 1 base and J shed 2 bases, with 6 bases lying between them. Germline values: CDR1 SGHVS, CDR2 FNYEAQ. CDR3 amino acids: CASSLGLAYEQYF. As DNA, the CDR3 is TGTGCCAGCAGCTTAGGGCTAGCCTACGAGCAGTACTTC.

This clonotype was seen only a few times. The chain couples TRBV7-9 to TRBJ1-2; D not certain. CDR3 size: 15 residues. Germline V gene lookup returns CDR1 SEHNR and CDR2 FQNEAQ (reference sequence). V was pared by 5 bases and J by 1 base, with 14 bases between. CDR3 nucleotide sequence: TGTGCCAGCAGCCCCTGGACGGACCATAACTATGGCTACACCTTC. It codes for CASSPWTDHNYGYTF. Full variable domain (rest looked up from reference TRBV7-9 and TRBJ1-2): DTGVSQNPRHKITKRGQNVTFRCDPISEHNRLYWYRQTLGQGPEFLTYFQNEAQLEKSRLLSDRFSAERPKGSFSTLEIQRTEQGDSAMYLCASSPWTDHNYGYTFGSGTRLTVV.

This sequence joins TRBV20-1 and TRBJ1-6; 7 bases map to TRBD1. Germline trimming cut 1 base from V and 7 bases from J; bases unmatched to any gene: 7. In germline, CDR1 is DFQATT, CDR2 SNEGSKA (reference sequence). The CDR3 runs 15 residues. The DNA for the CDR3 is TGCAGTGCTAGAGTGACGTTAGGGGGCAATTCACCCCTCCACTTT. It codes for CSARVTLGGNSPLHF.

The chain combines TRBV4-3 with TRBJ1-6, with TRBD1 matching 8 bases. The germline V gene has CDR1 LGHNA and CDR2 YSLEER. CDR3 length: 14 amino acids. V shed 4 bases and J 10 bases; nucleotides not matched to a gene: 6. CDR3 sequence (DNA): TGCGCCAGCAGCCCCCGGACAGGGATCTCACCCCTCCACTTT. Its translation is CASSPRTGISPLHF.

The chain's CDR3 is CASSPLPRTGAPYGYTF. Written as DNA, the CDR3 is TGTGCCAGCAGCCCCCTTCCAAGGACAGGGGCACCCTATGGCTACACCTTC. The rearrangement joins TRBV7-9 to TRBJ1-2, with 9 bases fitting TRBD1. This CDR3 has 17 amino acids. The ends lost 5 bases at V and 4 bases at J; junction bases unmatched: 14. CDR1 is SEHNR, CDR2 FQNEAQ, per germline (reference sequence).

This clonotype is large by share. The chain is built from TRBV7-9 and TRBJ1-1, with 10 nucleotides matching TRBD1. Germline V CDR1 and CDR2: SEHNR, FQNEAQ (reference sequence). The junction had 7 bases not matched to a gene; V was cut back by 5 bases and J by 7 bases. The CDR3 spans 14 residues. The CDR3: CASSLPGQGSEAFF. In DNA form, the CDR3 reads TGTGCCAGCAGCCTGCCGGGACAGGGGAGTGAAGCTTTCTTT.

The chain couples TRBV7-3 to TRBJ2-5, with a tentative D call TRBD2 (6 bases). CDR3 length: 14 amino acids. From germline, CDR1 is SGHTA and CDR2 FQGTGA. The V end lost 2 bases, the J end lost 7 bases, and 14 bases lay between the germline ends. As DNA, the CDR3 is TGTGCCAGCAGCTTAGGGGGGTCCCGTGTGACCCAGTACTTC. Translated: CASSLGGSRVTQYF.

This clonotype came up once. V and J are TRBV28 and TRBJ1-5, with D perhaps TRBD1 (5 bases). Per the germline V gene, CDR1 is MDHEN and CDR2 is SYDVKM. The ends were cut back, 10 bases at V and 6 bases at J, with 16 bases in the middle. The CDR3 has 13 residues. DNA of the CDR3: TGTGCCAATTCGCGAGGGGCGGGTCAGCCCCAGCATTTT. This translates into CANSRGAGQPQHF.

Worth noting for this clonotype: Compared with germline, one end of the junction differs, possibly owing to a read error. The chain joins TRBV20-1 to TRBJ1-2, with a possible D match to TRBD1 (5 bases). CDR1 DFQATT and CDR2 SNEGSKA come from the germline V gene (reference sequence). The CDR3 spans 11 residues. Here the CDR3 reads CSARALGVGRF. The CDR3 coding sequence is TGCAGTGCTAGAGCACTGGGGGTGGGGAGGTTC.

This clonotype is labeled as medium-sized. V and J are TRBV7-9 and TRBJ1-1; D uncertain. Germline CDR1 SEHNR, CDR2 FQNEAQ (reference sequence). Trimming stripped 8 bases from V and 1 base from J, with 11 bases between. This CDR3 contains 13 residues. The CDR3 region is CASHRYGNTEAFF. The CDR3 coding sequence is TGTGCCAGCCACCGTTATGGGAACACTGAAGCTTTCTTT.

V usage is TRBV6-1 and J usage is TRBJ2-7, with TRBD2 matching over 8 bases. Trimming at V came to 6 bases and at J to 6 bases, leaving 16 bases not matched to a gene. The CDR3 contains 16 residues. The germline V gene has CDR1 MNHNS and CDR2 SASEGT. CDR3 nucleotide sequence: TGTGCCAGCAGGAAGGTGGCGGGAGGAGGCGTTGGCGAGCAGTACTTC. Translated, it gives CASRKVAGGGVGEQYF.

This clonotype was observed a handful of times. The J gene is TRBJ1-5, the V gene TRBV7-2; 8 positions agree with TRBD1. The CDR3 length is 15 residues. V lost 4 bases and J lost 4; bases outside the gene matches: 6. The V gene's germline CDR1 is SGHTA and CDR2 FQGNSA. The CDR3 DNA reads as TGTGCCAGCAGCTGGGGACAGGCTCTAAATCAGCCCCAGCATTTT. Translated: CASSWGQALNQPQHF. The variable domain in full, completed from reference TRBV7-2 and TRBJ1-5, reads GAGVSQSPSNKVTEKGKDVELRCDPISGHTALYWYRQSLGQGLEFLIYFQGNSAPDKSGLPSDRFSAERTGGSVSTLTIQRTQQEDSAVYLCASSWGQALNQPQHFGDGTRLSIL.

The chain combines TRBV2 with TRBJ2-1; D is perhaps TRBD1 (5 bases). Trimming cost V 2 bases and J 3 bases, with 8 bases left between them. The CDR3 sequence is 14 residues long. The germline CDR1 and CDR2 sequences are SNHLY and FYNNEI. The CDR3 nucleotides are TGTGCCAGCAGTGAATGGGGCAGCTACAATGAGCAGTTCTTC. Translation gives CASSEWGSYNEQFF.

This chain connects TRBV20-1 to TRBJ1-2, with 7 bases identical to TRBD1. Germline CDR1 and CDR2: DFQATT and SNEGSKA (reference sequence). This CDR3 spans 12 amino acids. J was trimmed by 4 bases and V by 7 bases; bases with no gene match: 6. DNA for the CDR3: TGCAGTGGGGGGACAGTGACCTATGGCTACACCTTC. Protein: CSGGTVTYGYTF.

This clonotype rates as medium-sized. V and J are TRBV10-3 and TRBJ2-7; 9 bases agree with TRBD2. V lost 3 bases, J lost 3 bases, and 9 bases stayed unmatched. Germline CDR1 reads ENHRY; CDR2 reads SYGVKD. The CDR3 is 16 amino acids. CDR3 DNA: TGTGCCATCAGTGAACGTAGCGGGAGAAGTCTCTACGAGCAGTACTTC. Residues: CAISERSGRSLYEQYF.

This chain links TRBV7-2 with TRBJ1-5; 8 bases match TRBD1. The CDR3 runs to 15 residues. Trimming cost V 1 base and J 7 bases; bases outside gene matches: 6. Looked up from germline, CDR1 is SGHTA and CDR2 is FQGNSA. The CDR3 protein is CASSLGGQGRQPQHF. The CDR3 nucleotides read TGTGCCAGCAGCTTAGGCGGACAGGGACGACAGCCCCAGCATTTT.

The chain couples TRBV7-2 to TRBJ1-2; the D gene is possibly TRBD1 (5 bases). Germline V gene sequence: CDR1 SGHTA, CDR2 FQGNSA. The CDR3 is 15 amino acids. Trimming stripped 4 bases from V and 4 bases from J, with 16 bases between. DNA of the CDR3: TGTGCCAGCAGCTCCAGGTCCAGGGCGAGCTATGGCTACACCTTC. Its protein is CASSSRSRASYGYTF. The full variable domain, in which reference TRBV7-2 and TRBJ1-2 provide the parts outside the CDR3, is GAGVSQSPSNKVTEKGKDVELRCDPISGHTALYWYRQSLGQGLEFLIYFQGNSAPDKSGLPSDRFSAERTGGSVSTLTIQRTQQEDSAVYLCASSSRSRASYGYTFGSGTRLTVV.

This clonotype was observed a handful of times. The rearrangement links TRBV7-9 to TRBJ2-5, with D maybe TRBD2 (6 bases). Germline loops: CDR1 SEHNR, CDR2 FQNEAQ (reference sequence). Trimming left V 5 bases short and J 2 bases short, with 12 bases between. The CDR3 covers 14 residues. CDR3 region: CASSRAGGQETQYF. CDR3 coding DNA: TGTGCCAGCAGCAGAGCGGGCGGGCAAGAGACCCAGTACTTC. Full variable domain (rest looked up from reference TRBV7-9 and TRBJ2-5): DTGVSQNPRHKITKRGQNVTFRCDPISEHNRLYWYRQTLGQGPEFLTYFQNEAQLEKSRLLSDRFSAERPKGSFSTLEIQRTEQGDSAMYLCASSRAGGQETQYFGPGTRLLVL.